Described below is a single T cell receptor (beta chain) sequence and its context. It lacks a known antigen. Qualities for individual bases were not recorded, and no much larger clone is one base off. Deletion took 6 bases off V and 6 bases off J, with a span of 14 bases between the germline ends. From the cysteine through the phenylalanine, the CDR3 covers 13 amino acids. This entry keeps only the CDR3 DNA: 39 bases, framed from base 1. The sample belongs to a study of CD8 T cells in Susac syndrome (dated by TCRdb to between 2017 and 2020). Concerning the study at large: Of the Susac syndrome patients who were sequenced, about 6 had clinically active disease and 8 or 9 were in clinical remission. At the time of blood withdrawal, Susac syndrome patients were either therapy-naive, taking corticosteroids (with some also receiving IVIg), or on IVIg alone. The study used repertoire sequencing to test whether antigen drove CD8+ T cell activation and differentiation in Susac syndrome.

Peripheral blood CD8+ and CD4+ T cells from healthy donors, Susac syndrome patients and multiple sclerosis patients were profiled using high-throughput TCR beta sequencing. The Susac syndrome patients fulfilled recently defined diagnostic criteria for either definite or probable disease. Bulk CD8+ and CD4+ T cells were purified by magnetic negative isolation, whereas CD8+ TEMRA cells were enriched by FACS. Blood was collected in EDTA tubes and processed within 24 hours, with PBMCs isolated through density gradient centrifugation. PBMCs intended for TCR sequencing were frozen in liquid nitrogen and were later thawed in a 37 degrees C water bath. The sorted or isolated CD4+, CD8+ and CD8+ TEMRA cells had a purity of 90% or higher. RNA was extracted using the RNeasy kit, and roughly 0.45 to 1 ug of the RNA was reverse transcribed with random hexamers. TCR beta CDR3 regions were amplified with the immunoSEQ multiplex PCR assay covering 54 Vbeta and 13 Jbeta segments. PCR amplification bias was corrected by using a synthetic template baseline for primer optimization and computational correction. The study's own analysis went as follows. Reads were assigned to V, D and J genes according to IMGT and analyzed in immunoSEQ Analyzer, with only productive sequences retained. To calculate clonality, Shannon entropy was normalized by log2 of the number of productive unique sequences and then subtracted from one. For each patient and control, public and private clones were evaluated among the 100 most prevalent clones. Susac-specific clones were defined as absent from healthy and MS cohorts, 1052 published viral clones and other ImmuneACCESS disease sequences. TCRdb reran the public reads through fastp at Q25 and MiXCR, keeping productive beta chains. Merged by CDR3 protein, the rows form single entries marked with the most common genes and DNA. TCRdb, rather than the study authors, made the V and J calls. In this sample the table shows under 95,000 distinct CDR3 sequences, about 95% of which occur a single time. The top ten constitute about 0.3% of the sample.

Points the paper makes about the study in general: No clonal expansion was detected in the CD4+ T cell repertoire of Susac syndrome patients. The TCR sequencing and HLA analysis was acknowledged to have included a relatively small number of individuals.

Recombination linked TRBV12-3 or TRBV12-4 to TRBJ1-1, with the D gene uncertain. The material sequenced was CD4+ T cells from PBMCs. The clonotype originates from a human donor with Susac syndrome. The CDR3 sequence is CASSLGRNSEAFF. The DNA sequence is given as TGTGCCAGCAGCCTCGGCCGAAATTCTGAAGCTTTCTTT.